These 20 T cell receptor beta chains originate from one sample sequenced in a study of cytomegalovirus exposure and HLA in healthy donors. This PCR relied on a set of 60 Vbeta primers and 13 Jbeta primers. Sequencing was performed with immunoSEQ multiplex PCR; in TCRdb, only in-frame clones are kept and a portion is missing. The repertoire has 64,000 or so clones, about 70% of them found once; the top ten carry roughly 9.8%. Sequencing used PBMCs. The receptor set was obtained from a woman aged 45-59 years in good health and CMV-seropositive.

This chain uses TRBV7-8 with TRBJ2-7; 10 bases match TRBD1. CDR3 length: 15 residues. The V segment lost 5 bases and the J segment 6 bases; nucleotides outside the gene matches: 10. Germline V gene sequence: CDR1 SGHVS, CDR2 FQNEAQ. DNA of the CDR3: TGTGCCAGCAGCGCCCGACAGGGGGCTTTTGGCGAGCAGTACTTC. This encodes CASSARQGAFGEQYF.

The CDR3 nucleotides are TGTGCCAGCAGCCGAGGTGAGACTGAAGCTTTCTTT. This gives the protein CASSRGETEAFF. This chain uses TRBV9 with TRBJ1-1; D gene ambiguous. V was shortened by 4 bases and J by 5 bases, with 9 bases between the two germline ends. CDR1 and CDR2 from the germline V gene are SGDLS and YYNGEE. The CDR3 extends over 12 amino acids.

This chain uses TRBV9 with TRBJ2-7; tentatively, D is TRBD1 (6 bases). The V gene lost 2 bases and the J gene lost 0 bases, with 9 bases spanning the gap. This CDR3 has 14 residues. Germline values: CDR1 SGDLS, CDR2 YYNGEE. The DNA for the CDR3 is TGTGCCAGCAGCGTCCAGGGGACCTCCTACGAGCAGTACTTC. It codes for CASSVQGTSYEQYF.

This clone was seen once. The chain links TRBV6-5 to TRBJ2-3, with 8 bases identical to TRBD2. Germline V gives CDR1 MNHEY, CDR2 SVGAGI. J gave up 1 base and V 5 bases, and 2 bases lay outside the gene matches. The CDR3 has 14 residues. CDR3 sequence: CASSPTSGTDTQYF. The CDR3 nucleotides are TGTGCCAGCAGTCCGACTAGCGGCACAGATACGCAGTATTTT.

The genes are TRBV5-1 and TRBJ2-5, with 14 positions matching TRBD2. Germline loops: CDR1 SGHRS, CDR2 YFSETQ. V gave up 0 bases and J gave up 4 bases; unmatched junction bases: 5. The CDR3 is 17 residues long. DNA of the CDR3: TGCGCCAGCAGCTTGGGGACTAGCGGGGGGCCTAGAGAGACCCAGTACTTC. Its translation: CASSLGTSGGPRETQYF. The full variable domain, completed using reference TRBV5-1 and TRBJ2-5, is KAGVTQTPRYLIKTRGQQVTLSCSPISGHRSVSWYQQTPGQGLQFLFEYFSETQRNKGNFPGRFSGRQFSNSRSEMNVSTLELGDSALYLCASSLGTSGGPRETQYFGPGTRLLVL.

This clone was recorded a few times. This chain joins TRBV28 and TRBJ1-5; TRBD1 is a possible D gene (5 bases). The V gene's germline CDR1 is MDHEN and CDR2 SYDVKM. The CDR3 runs 14 residues. Trimming took 3 bases from V and 5 from J, leaving 11 bases between them. The CDR3 nucleotides read TGTGCCAGCAGTTTCATCGGGGGGGATCAGCCCCAGCATTTT. This codes for CASSFIGGDQPQHF.

This clone appeared a single time. The chain recombines TRBV6-1 with TRBJ2-1, with D possibly being TRBD2 (6 bases). The CDR3 is 14 amino acids. Trimming took 10 bases from V and 7 from J, leaving 20 bases between them. CDR1 is MNHNS and CDR2 is SASEGT in the germline V gene. CDR3 DNA sequence: TGTGCCACCCCCGGAGGGCGTCTACGTAATGAGCAGTTCTTC. Its translation: CATPGGRLRNEQFF.

The chain links TRBV11-2 to TRBJ2-2; no firm D call. CDR1 and CDR2 (germline): SGHAT, FQNNGV. This CDR3 is 13 amino acids long. V lost 5 bases and J 6 bases, leaving 10 bases between the germline ends. DNA for the CDR3: TGTGCCAGCAGCCCAAGACACCCCGGGGAGCTGTTTTTT. It yields the protein CASSPRHPGELFF.

V and J are TRBV19 and TRBJ2-3; D is possibly TRBD1 (5 bases). Germline values: CDR1 LNHDA, CDR2 SQIVND (reference sequence). V lost 5 bases to trimming and J lost 4 bases, with 13 bases between them. This CDR3 is 14 amino acids long. DNA for the CDR3: TGTGCCAGTAGTTTCCAGGGCGATTCAGATACGCAGTATTTT. Encoded protein: CASSFQGDSDTQYF.

The chain employs TRBV2 and TRBJ2-7; a possible D gene is TRBD1 (5 bases). Trimming took 7 bases from V and 4 from J, leaving 14 bases between them. The CDR3 is 13 residues long. The germline gives CDR1 SNHLY, CDR2 FYNNEI. CDR3 bases: TGTGCCAGCACCAGGGCTCTCGTTTACGAGCAGTACTTC. This sequence encodes CASTRALVYEQYF.

The chain joins TRBV5-1 to TRBJ2-7; TRBD1 matches 8 bases. Germline lookup yields CDR1 SGHRS and CDR2 YFSETQ. The CDR3 is 16 residues long. V lost 4 bases and J lost 3; bases outside the gene matches: 12. The CDR3: CASSQRSGQALYEQYF. The CDR3 nucleotides read TGCGCCAGCAGCCAAAGGTCGGGACAGGCTCTCTACGAGCAGTACTTC.

This clone was picked up a small number of times. The chain recombines TRBV4-3 with TRBJ1-3; D perhaps matches TRBD1 (5 bases). V was shortened by 0 bases and J by 0 bases, with 12 bases between the two germline ends. The V gene's germline CDR1 is LGHNA and CDR2 YSLEER. The CDR3 spans 17 residues. CDR3 region: CASSQDPQGPSGNTIYF. In DNA form, the CDR3 reads TGCGCCAGCAGCCAAGATCCTCAGGGTCCCTCTGGAAACACCATATATTTT.

Only one count was recorded for this clone. The rearrangement uses TRBV28 and TRBJ2-3, with TRBD2 as a possible D gene (6 bases). The V end was cut by 5 bases, the J end by 4 bases, with 13 bases between. This CDR3 is built from 14 residues. Germline assignment: CDR1 MDHEN and CDR2 SYDVKM. CDR3 bases: TGTGCCAGCAGTCCAAGACTAGTCCCAGATACGCAGTATTTT. It encodes CASSPRLVPDTQYF. The full variable domain, its missing parts supplied by reference TRBV28 and TRBJ2-3, is DVKVTQSSRYLVKRTGEKVFLECVQDMDHENMFWYRQDPGLGLRLIYFSYDVKMKEKGDIPEGYSVSREKKERFSLILESASTNQTSMYLCASSPRLVPDTQYFGPGTRLTVL.

This sequence joins TRBV7-2 and TRBJ2-5; 7 bases map to TRBD2. CDR1 is SGHTA and CDR2 is FQGNSA in the germline V gene. This CDR3 region has 14 residues. The V and J ends lost 9 bases and 4 bases, in that order; junction bases with no gene match: 11. The CDR3 is CASRWGGRGETQYF. In DNA form, the CDR3 reads TGTGCCAGTAGGTGGGGCGGGAGAGGAGAGACCCAGTACTTC.

V is TRBV11-3 and J is TRBJ2-3; D unresolved. V lost 6 bases and J lost 3, with 10 bases in between. Looked up from germline, CDR1 is SGHNT and CDR2 is YENEEA. The CDR3 is 13 amino acids. The CDR3 sequence is CASSNPGTDTQYF. The DNA of the CDR3 is TGTGCCAGCAGTAATCCCGGGACAGATACGCAGTATTTT.

The chain uses TRBV5-1 and TRBJ1-1, with D possibly matching TRBD1 (6 bases). Germline CDR1 SGHRS, CDR2 YFSETQ. Trimming stripped 4 bases from V and 4 bases from J, with 14 bases between. This CDR3 region has 14 residues. DNA for the CDR3: TGCGCCAGCAGCCAATATGGACAGTCCACTGAAGCTTTCTTT. This encodes CASSQYGQSTEAFF.

The chain employs TRBV29-1 and TRBJ1-4, with TRBD1 as a possible D gene (5 bases). Trimming pared 7 bases from V and 3 bases from J, leaving 15 bases between. Germline V CDR1 and CDR2: SQVTM, ANQGSEA. The length of the CDR3 is 14 residues. The CDR3 DNA reads TGCAGCGCTTCCCCAGGGCGAGCTAATGAAAAACTGTTTTTT. Translation gives CSASPGRANEKLFF. Full variable domain (remainder filled in from reference TRBV29-1 and TRBJ1-4): SAVISQKPSRDICQRGTSLTIQCQVDSQVTMMFWYRQQPGQSLTLIATANQGSEATYESGFVIDKFPISRPNLTFSTLTVSNMSPEDSSIYLCSASPGRANEKLFFGSGTQLSVL.

The rearrangement links TRBV30 to TRBJ2-3, with D perhaps matching TRBD2 (5 bases). The CDR3 is 14 residues long. The germline V gene encodes CDR1 GTSNPN and CDR2 SVGIG (reference sequence). Trimming left V 4 bases short and J 0 bases short, with 11 bases between. The CDR3 region is CAWMGDYSTDTQYF. The CDR3 bases are TGTGCCTGGATGGGAGATTATAGCACAGATACGCAGTATTTT.

V usage is TRBV5-1 and J usage is TRBJ2-1; 7 nucleotides match TRBD1. The CDR3 spans 15 residues. Germline trimming cut 2 bases from V and 5 bases from J; bases unmatched to any gene: 7. Germline V gene data show CDR1 as SGHRS and CDR2 as YFSETQ. The CDR3 nucleotides are TGCGCCAGCAGCTTTCCACAGGGGCAAAACAATGAGCAGTTCTTC. Protein: CASSFPQGQNNEQFF.

V is TRBV19 and J is TRBJ2-3; D remains ambiguous. Germline V gene lookup returns CDR1 LNHDA and CDR2 SQIVND (reference sequence). V was cut by 8 bases and J by 4 bases, with 7 bases left in between. This CDR3 is built from 11 residues. In DNA, the CDR3 is TGTGCCAGTTGTACCGCAGATACGCAGTATTTT. It codes for CASCTADTQYF.